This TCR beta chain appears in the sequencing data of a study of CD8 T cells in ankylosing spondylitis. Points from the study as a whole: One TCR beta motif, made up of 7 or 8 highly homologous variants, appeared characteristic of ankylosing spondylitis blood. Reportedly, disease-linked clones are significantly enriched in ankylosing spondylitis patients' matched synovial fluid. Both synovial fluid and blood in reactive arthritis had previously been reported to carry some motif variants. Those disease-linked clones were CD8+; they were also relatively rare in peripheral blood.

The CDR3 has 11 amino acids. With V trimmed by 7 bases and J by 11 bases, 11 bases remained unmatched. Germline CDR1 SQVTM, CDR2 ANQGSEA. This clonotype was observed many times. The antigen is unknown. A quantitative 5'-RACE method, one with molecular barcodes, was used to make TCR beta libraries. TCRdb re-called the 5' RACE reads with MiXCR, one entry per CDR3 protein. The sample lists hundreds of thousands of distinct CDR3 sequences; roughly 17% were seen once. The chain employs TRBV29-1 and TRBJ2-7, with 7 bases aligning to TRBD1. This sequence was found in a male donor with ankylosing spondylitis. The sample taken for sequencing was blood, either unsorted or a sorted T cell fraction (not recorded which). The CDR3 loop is CSGRDSGMEYF. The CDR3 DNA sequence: TGCAGCGGTCGGGACAGCGGAATGGAGTACTTC.